This TCR beta chain was profiled in a study of technical replicates of blood from four donors. Germline CDR1 reads LNHDA; CDR2 reads SQIVND (reference sequence). CDR3 length: 13 residues. Trimming left V 1 base short and J 13 bases short, with 16 bases between. The assay was immunoSEQ multiplex PCR, and TCRdb's table has in-frame clones only and misses some. The data show tens of thousands of clones, approximately 95% seen once. In this sample, this clone turned up once. The chain employs TRBV19 and TRBJ1-2, with D hard to call. The origin of this receptor is a human donor in good health. Sequencing input: T cells isolated from PBMCs. The CDR3 is CASSIVFEAVGTF. The CDR3 nucleotides read TGTGCCAGTAGTATAGTCTTCGAGGCAGTAGGCACCTTC.